This T cell receptor (beta chain) was obtained from a study of blood T cell repertoires in COVID-19. The CDR3 consists of 14 residues. J lost 4 bases, V lost 6 bases, and 6 bases had no gene match. Germline V gives CDR1 MNHEY, CDR2 SVGAGI. Per the authors' pipeline: Estimated nucleated cell counts came from reference gene primer amplification. Libraries were prepared by immunoSEQ multiplex PCR; TCRdb keeps only in-frame clonotypes and omits some of them. The V and J calls and clone size are taken from that table; D and trimming were inferred from the DNA. This sample yields 250,000 or so clones, of which roughly 88% are seen a single time; approximately 3% belongs to the top ten.

The material sequenced was peripheral blood. The V call is TRBV6-5, the J call TRBJ2-7; 10 bases are shared with TRBD1. The source is a woman under 40 with active or convalescent COVID-19. In nucleotides, the CDR3 is TGTGCCAGCAGCCTTAGGGACAGGGGATACGAGCAGTACTTC. Amino acids: CASSLRDRGYEQYF.